A single sample is the source of the 2 T cell receptor beta chains below, sequenced in a study of tumor and adjacent non-tumor tissue in lung cancer. TCRbeta libraries were built with three rounds of nested PCR, modified from ARM-PCR. TCRdb itself ran the multiplex PCR reads through MiXCR, one entry per CDR3 protein. In the table there are about 67,000 distinct CDR3 sequences, 76% of which are singletons. The template was RNA from unsorted bulk tissue. The normal lung tissue was taken more than 3 cm from the tumor edge. Sequenced: distant non-tumor lung tissue. The receptors come from a man aged 60 to 69 with non-small cell lung cancer.

The chain combines TRBV12-3 or TRBV12-4 with TRBJ2-1; D remains ambiguous. The CDR3 consists of 13 residues. Trimming left V 3 bases short and J 6 bases short, with 9 bases between. CDR3 bases: TGTGCCAGCAGTTTCATGGGTTTCAATGAGCAGTTCTTC. The encoded protein is CASSFMGFNEQFF.

As to this clonotype: A read error may be the cause here, since a much bigger clone is one base away. The CDR3 DNA sequence: TGTGCCAGCAGCGGCGGAGGGGACGTGCAGTACTTC. Encoded protein: CASSGGGDVQYF. V and J are TRBV25-1 and TRBJ2-7, with D possibly matching TRBD2 (6 bases). V dropped 6 bases and J dropped 9 bases, with 15 bases sitting between them. Germline-derived CDR1 and CDR2 are MGHDK and SYGVNS. This CDR3 is built from 12 residues.